The entry that follows covers one T cell receptor (beta chain) sequence. Enrollment of patients from Seattle took place during active infection, with longitudinal follow-up. This entry is derived from a study of blood T cell repertoires in COVID-19. About the research overall: Researchers got acute and convalescent COVID-19 samples from the United States, Italy and Spain.

V was clipped by 1 base and J by 7 bases; unmatched bases: 3. CDR1 and CDR2 from the germline V gene are GTSNPN and SVGIG (reference sequence). CDR3 length equals 14 residues. How the authors handled the data: Reference gene primer amplification gave nucleated cell count estimates. TCRdb's copy holds only in-frame clones and misses some; the assay was immunoSEQ multiplex PCR. V, J and clone size are taken as reported in that table, and D and trimming were inferred from the DNA itself. The top ten hold 2% of the sample, which has about 160,000 clones, approximately 95% seen once. This receptor was obtained from an older woman with COVID-19, enrolled during active disease. The chain is built from TRBV30 and TRBJ2-1; TRBD2 agrees at 11 bases. The specimen sequenced was peripheral blood. In DNA, the CDR3 is TGTGCCTGGAGTGGACTAGCGGGGTGGAATGAGCAGTTCTTC. Protein product: CAWSGLAGWNEQFF.